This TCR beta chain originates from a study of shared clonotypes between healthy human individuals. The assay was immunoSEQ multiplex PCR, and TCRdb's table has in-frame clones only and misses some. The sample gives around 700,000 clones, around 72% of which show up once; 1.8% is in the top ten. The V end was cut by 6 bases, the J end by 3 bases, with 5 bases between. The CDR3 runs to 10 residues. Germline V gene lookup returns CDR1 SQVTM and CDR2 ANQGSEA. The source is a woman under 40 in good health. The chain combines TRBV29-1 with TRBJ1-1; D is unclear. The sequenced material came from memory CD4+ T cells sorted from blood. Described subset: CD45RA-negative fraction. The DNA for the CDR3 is TGCAGCGTCTTCTACACTGAAGCTTTCTTT. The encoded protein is CSVFYTEAFF.